Listed below are T cell receptor beta chains from one sample, sequenced in a study of OX40 agonist ivuxolimab in advanced cancers. Repertoires were generated with immunoSEQ multiplex PCR, while TCRdb's copy carries only in-frame clones and drops some. The profile shows about 45,000 clones, roughly 94% of them singletons. Sequences were derived from CD4+ or CD8+ T cells sorted from blood, sampled in a trial of the OX40 agonist ivuxolimab. Receptors were obtained from an adult with an advanced solid tumor such as melanoma, head and neck, liver or kidney cancer. The CDR3 runs from the conserved cysteine through the conserved F or W. A D gene is named only where the DNA matches it firmly. Clone size is shown for a subset of rows, as once, few, many or a class of expanded clone.

d_call	v_call	clone_size	j_call	cdr3_aa	cdr3_nt
.	TRBV7-9	.	TRBJ2-7	CASSWGGPYEQYF	TGTGCCAGCAGCTGGGGGGGCCCCTACGAGCAGTACTTC
TRBD2	TRBV7-2	.	TRBJ2-3	CASSLPSGAAADTQYF	TGTGCCAGCAGCTTACCTAGCGGGGCCGCGGCAGATACGCAGTATTTT
.	TRBV19	once	TRBJ2-7	CASSFNGDTYEQYF	TGTGCCAGTAGTTTCAACGGGGACACCTACGAGCAGTACTTC
.	TRBV15	.	TRBJ2-5	CATSRDRAGARETQYF	TGTGCCACCAGCAGAGATCGGGCAGGGGCCAGGGAGACCCAGTACTTC
.	TRBV21-1	few	TRBJ2-2	CASSKAPGQGRNTGELFF	TGTGCCAGCAGCAAAGCCCCGGGACAGGGGAGGAACACCGGGGAGCTGTTTTTT
.	TRBV6-6	.	TRBJ1-2	CASRSRTSHYGYTF	TGTGCCAGCAGAAGCAGGACCAGCCATTATGGCTACACCTTC
TRBD2	TRBV9	.	TRBJ2-1	CASSPWTSGSNNEQFF	TGTGCCAGCAGCCCCTGGACTAGCGGGAGTAACAATGAGCAGTTCTTC
TRBD2	TRBV27	.	TRBJ2-2	CASRPGLELGELFF	TGTGCCAGCAGGCCGGGACTAGAACTCGGGGAGCTGTTTTTT
TRBD2	TRBV7-8	.	TRBJ2-2	CASSSSTSGLTGELFF	TGTGCCAGCAGCTCATCCACTAGCGGCCTCACCGGGGAGCTGTTTTTT
TRBD1	TRBV19	.	TRBJ1-3	CASSVTGTVRNTIYF	TGTGCCAGTAGTGTTACCGGGACAGTGCGAAACACCATATATTTT
TRBD2	TRBV7-2	.	TRBJ2-1	CASSVRLAGGYNEQFF	TGTGCCAGCAGCGTCCGACTAGCGGGAGGGTACAATGAGCAGTTCTTC
.	TRBV14	.	TRBJ2-1	CASSQVSAVTYNEQFF	TGTGCCAGCAGCCAAGTTTCGGCGGTCACTTACAATGAGCAGTTCTTC
.	TRBV7-9	.	TRBJ1-2	CASSLGTAYGYTF	TGTGCCAGCAGCTTAGGGACAGCCTATGGCTACACCTTC
.	TRBV2	once	TRBJ2-3	CASSDKFSTDTQYF	TGTGCCAGCTCAGACAAATTTTCTACAGATACGCAGTATTTT
TRBD1	TRBV19	once	TRBJ2-1	CASSAFTGTGGTDEQFF	TGTGCCAGTAGTGCCTTTACCGGGACAGGGGGAACGGATGAGCAGTTCTTC
.	TRBV7-9	.	TRBJ2-1	CASSLGRGAYNEQFF	TGTGCCAGCAGCCTCGGTCGGGGGGCATACAATGAGCAGTTCTTC
.	TRBV28	.	TRBJ1-1	CASSLSSGDRLNTEAFF	TGTGCCAGCAGTCTTTCTTCGGGAGACAGGTTGAACACTGAAGCTTTCTTT
TRBD2	TRBV7-9	.	TRBJ2-5	CASSLDAGGLETQYF	TGTGCCAGCAGCTTAGATGCGGGAGGGCTGGAGACCCAGTACTTC
TRBD2	TRBV19	.	TRBJ2-7	CASSMGGSSGEQYF	TGTGCCAGTAGTATGGGCGGGAGCTCGGGCGAGCAGTACTTC
TRBD2	TRBV4-3	once	TRBJ2-1	CASSQELDGLAVYNEQFF	TGCGCCAGCAGCCAAGAATTGGATGGACTAGCGGTCTACAATGAGCAGTTCTTC
TRBD2	TRBV13	.	TRBJ2-1	CASSQGISGLDGGEQFF	TGTGCCAGCAGCCAAGGGATTAGCGGACTAGATGGGGGTGAGCAGTTCTTC
.	TRBV7-3	.	TRBJ2-1	CASSFSPINAYNEQFF	TGTGCCAGCAGCTTCAGCCCCATAAATGCCTACAATGAGCAGTTCTTC
.	TRBV5-6	.	TRBJ1-2	CASSSGGGGATYGYTF	TGTGCCAGCAGCTCGGGCGGCGGGGGAGCTACCTATGGCTACACCTTC
TRBD1	TRBV27	.	TRBJ2-7	CASRFAQGRYEQYF	TGTGCCAGCAGATTCGCACAGGGGCGCTACGAGCAGTACTTC
.	TRBV30	.	TRBJ2-1	CAWSTSSTYNEQFF	TGTGCCTGGAGTACTAGCAGTACCTACAATGAGCAGTTCTTC
.	TRBV4-3	.	TRBJ2-3	CASSQEKRAADTQYF	TGCGCCAGCAGCCAAGAGAAGCGGGCGGCAGATACGCAGTATTTT
TRBD1	TRBV28	.	TRBJ2-2	CASSLLTGVPGELFF	TGTGCCAGCAGTTTATTAACAGGGGTTCCCGGGGAGCTGTTTTTT
.	TRBV11-3	once	TRBJ2-2	CASSSTENTGELFF	TGTGCCAGCAGCAGCACAGAGAACACCGGGGAGCTGTTTTTT